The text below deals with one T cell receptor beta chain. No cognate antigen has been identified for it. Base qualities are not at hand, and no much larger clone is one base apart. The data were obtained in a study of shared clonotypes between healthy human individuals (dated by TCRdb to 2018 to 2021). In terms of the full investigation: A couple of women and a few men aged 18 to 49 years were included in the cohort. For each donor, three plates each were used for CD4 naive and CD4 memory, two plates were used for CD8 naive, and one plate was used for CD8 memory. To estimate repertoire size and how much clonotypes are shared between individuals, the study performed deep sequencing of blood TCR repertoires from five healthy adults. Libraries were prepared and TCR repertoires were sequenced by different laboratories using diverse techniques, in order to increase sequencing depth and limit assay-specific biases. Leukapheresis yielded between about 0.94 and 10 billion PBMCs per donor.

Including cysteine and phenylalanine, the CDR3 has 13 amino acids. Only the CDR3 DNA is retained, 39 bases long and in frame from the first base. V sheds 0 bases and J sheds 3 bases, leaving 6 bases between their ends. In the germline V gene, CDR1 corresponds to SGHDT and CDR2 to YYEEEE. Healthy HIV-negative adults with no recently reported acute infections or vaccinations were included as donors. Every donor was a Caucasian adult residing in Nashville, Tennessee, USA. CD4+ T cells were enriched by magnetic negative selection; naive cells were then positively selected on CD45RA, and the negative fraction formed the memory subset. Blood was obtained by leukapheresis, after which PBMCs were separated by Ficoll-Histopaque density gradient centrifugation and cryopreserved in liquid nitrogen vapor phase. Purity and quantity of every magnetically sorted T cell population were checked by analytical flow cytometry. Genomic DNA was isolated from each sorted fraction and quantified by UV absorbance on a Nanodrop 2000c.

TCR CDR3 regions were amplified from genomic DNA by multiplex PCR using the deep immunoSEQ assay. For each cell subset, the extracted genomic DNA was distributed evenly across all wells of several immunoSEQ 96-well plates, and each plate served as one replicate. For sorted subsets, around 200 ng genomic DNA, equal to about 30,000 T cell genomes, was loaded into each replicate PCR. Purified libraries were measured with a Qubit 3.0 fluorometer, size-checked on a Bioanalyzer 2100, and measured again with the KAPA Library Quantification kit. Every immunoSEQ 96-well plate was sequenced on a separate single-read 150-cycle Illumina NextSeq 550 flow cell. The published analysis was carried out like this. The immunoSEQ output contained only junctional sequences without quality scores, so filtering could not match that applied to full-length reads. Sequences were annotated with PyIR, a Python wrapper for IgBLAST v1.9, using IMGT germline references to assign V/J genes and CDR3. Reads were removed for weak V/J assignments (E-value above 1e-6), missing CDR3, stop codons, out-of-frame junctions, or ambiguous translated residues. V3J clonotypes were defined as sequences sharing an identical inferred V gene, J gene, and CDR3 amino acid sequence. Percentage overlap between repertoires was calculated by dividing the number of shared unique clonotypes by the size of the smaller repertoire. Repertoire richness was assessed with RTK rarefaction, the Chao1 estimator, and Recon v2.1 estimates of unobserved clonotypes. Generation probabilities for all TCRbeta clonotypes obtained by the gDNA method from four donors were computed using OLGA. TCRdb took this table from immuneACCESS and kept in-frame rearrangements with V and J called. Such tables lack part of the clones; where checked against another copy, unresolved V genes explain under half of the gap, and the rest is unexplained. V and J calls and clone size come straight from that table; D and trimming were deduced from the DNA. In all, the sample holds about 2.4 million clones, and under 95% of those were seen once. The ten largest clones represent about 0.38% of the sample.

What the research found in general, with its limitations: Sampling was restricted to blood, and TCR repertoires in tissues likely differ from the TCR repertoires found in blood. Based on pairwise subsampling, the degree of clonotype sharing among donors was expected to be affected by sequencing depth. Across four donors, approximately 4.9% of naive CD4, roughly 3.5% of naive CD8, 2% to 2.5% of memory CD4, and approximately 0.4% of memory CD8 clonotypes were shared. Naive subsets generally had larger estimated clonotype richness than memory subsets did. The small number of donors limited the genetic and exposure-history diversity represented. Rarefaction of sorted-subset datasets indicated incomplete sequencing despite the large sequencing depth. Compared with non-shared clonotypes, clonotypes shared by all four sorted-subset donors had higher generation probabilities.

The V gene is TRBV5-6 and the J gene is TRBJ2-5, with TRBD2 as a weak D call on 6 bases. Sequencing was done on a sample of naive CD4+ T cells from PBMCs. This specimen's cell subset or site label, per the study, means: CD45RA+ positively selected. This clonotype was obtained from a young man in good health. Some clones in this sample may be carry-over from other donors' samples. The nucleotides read TGTGCCAGCAGCTTGGGACTAGAAGAGACCCAGTACTTC. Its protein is CASSLGLEETQYF.